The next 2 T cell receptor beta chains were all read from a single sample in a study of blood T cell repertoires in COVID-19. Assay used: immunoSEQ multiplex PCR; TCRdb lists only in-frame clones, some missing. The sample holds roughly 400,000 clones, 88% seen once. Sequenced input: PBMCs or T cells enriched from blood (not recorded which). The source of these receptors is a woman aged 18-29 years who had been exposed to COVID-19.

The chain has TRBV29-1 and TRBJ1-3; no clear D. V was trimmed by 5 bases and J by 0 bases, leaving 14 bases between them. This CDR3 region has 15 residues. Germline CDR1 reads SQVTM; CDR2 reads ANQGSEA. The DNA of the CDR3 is TGCAGCGTTTCCGACGTAGAGCGCTCTGGAAACACCATATATTTT. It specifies CSVSDVERSGNTIYF. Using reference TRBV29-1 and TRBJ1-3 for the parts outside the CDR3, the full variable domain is SAVISQKPSRDICQRGTSLTIQCQVDSQVTMMFWYRQQPGQSLTLIATANQGSEATYESGFVIDKFPISRPNLTFSTLTVSNMSPEDSSIYLCSVSDVERSGNTIYFGEGSWLTVV.

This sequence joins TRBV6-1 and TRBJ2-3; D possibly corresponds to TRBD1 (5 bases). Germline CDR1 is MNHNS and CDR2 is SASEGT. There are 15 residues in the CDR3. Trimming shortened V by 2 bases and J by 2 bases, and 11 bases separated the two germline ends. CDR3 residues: CASSEPQGFTDTQYF. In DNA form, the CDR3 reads TGTGCCAGCAGTGAACCCCAGGGTTTCACAGATACGCAGTATTTT.